This T cell receptor beta chain was found in a study of OX40 agonist ivuxolimab in advanced cancers. Study information: Partial response was recorded in three patients: one hepatocellular carcinoma and two cutaneous melanoma cases.

V shed 0 bases, J shed 7 bases, and the junction held 7 bases outside the gene matches. The CDR3 loop spans 15 amino acids. Germline CDR1 is SGHNT and CDR2 is YYREEE (reference sequence). The investigators sampled blood at baseline, at cycle 4 day 1, and at cycle 7 day 1. Here immunoSEQ multiplex PCR was the method, and the copy in TCRdb shows in-frame clones only, minus some. Altogether around 60,000 clones are present, 77% being singletons, with the ten largest covering roughly 6.5%. The source was CD4+ or CD8+ T cells sorted from blood, collected in a trial of the OX40 agonist ivuxolimab. The chain combines TRBV5-4 with TRBJ2-1, with 7 bases identical to TRBD2. The origin of this receptor is an adult with an advanced solid tumor such as melanoma, head and neck, liver or kidney cancer. The CDR3 is CASSLVPSGSNEQFF. CDR3 in DNA: TGTGCCAGCAGCTTGGTGCCTAGCGGCAGTAATGAGCAGTTCTTC.